These 20 T cell receptor beta chains originate from one sample sequenced in a study of cytomegalovirus exposure and HLA in healthy donors. The PCR contained 60 Vbeta and 13 Jbeta primers. TCRdb's copy holds only in-frame clones and misses some; the assay was immunoSEQ multiplex PCR. Among around 95,000 clones listed, about 81% were seen once. What was sequenced was PBMCs. The source of these receptors is a woman between 35 and 50 years old in good health and CMV-seropositive.

The rearrangement links TRBV5-4 to TRBJ2-5, with D possibly matching TRBD1 (5 bases). Trimming cost V 3 bases and J 10 bases, with 22 bases left between them. Germline CDR1 and CDR2: SGHNT and YYREEE (reference sequence). The CDR3 extends over 15 amino acids. The CDR3 sequence: CASSSRQGPRWDQYF. The CDR3 nucleotides read TGTGCCAGCAGCTCCCGTCAGGGCCCTCGCTGGGACCAGTACTTC.

This clone was seen a handful of times. This rearrangement joins TRBV6-1 to TRBJ2-7; TRBD1 matches 8 bases. This CDR3 spans 17 amino acids. V shed 2 bases, J shed 5 bases, and the junction held 14 bases outside the gene matches. The germline CDR1 and CDR2 sequences are MNHNS and SASEGT. The CDR3 coding sequence is TGTGCCAGCAGTGAATCTACGGGAACAGGGGGAAAGAACGAGCAGTACTTC. This gives the protein CASSESTGTGGKNEQYF.

Remarks on this clone: Germline is not matched at one junction end, which may reflect a read error. This chain joins TRBV7-9 and TRBJ2-7, with 15 nucleotides matching TRBD2. Per the germline V gene, CDR1 is SEHNR and CDR2 is FQNEAQ (reference sequence). The CDR3 has 16 amino acids. Written as DNA, the CDR3 is TGTTCCAGCAGCCCCAGGACTAGCGGGAGGGCCTACGAGCAGTACTTC. This codes for CSSSPRTSGRAYEQYF.

The chain has TRBV5-1 and TRBJ2-5; 8 nucleotides agree with TRBD1. V shed 0 bases, J shed 1 base, and the junction held 11 bases outside the gene matches. The germline V gene has CDR1 SGHRS and CDR2 YFSETQ. The length of the CDR3 is 18 residues. DNA of the CDR3: TGCGCCAGCAGCTTGGCCCATATCAGGACAGGGCCCCAAGAGACCCAGTACTTC. This sequence encodes CASSLAHIRTGPQETQYF.

The sample holds one count of this clone. The V call is TRBV2, the J call TRBJ1-2; D remains ambiguous. CDR1 SNHLY and CDR2 FYNNEI come from the germline V gene. This CDR3 has 11 residues. Trimming took off 6 bases at V and 8 bases at J, with 10 bases between the two ends. The CDR3 nucleotides are TGTGCCAGCAGCCAAGGAGAGGGCTACACCTTC. This encodes CASSQGEGYTF.

The chain employs TRBV29-1 and TRBJ1-1, with D unclear. The CDR3 loop spans 13 amino acids. In germline, CDR1 is SQVTM, CDR2 ANQGSEA. Trimming removed 1 base at V and 5 bases at J, with 11 bases between. This CDR3 is CSVEAIEGTEAFF. In nucleotides, the CDR3 is TGCAGCGTTGAAGCGATCGAGGGTACTGAAGCTTTCTTT.

CDR3 DNA sequence: TGTGCCAGCAGCTTAGGGGACTATAGCAATCAGCCCCAGCATTTT. Protein product: CASSLGDYSNQPQHF. V and J are TRBV7-9 and TRBJ1-5; the D gene is possibly TRBD1 (5 bases). V dropped 1 base and J dropped 0 bases, with 7 bases sitting between them. This CDR3 comprises 15 residues. CDR1 is SEHNR and CDR2 is FQNEAQ in the germline V gene (reference sequence).

The rearrangement uses TRBV5-1 and TRBJ2-5; 9 bases are a match to TRBD2. This CDR3 is 15 amino acids long. Germline V gene sequence: CDR1 SGHRS, CDR2 YFSETQ. The trim removed 4 bases at V and 1 base at J, leaving 5 bases unmatched. The CDR3 bases are TGCGCCAGCAGCGGGGGACTAGCCTTCCAAGAGACCCAGTACTTC. Its protein is CASSGGLAFQETQYF.

The chain joins TRBV7-9 to TRBJ2-1; 10 bases line up with TRBD2. Germline V gives CDR1 SEHNR, CDR2 FQNEAQ (reference sequence). V dropped 0 bases and J dropped 7; count of bases not matched to a gene: 15. The CDR3 spans 19 residues. In DNA, the CDR3 is TGTGCCAGCAGCTTAGCGAGGCAGACTAGCGGGCCCGGTGGGAATGAGCAGTTCTTC. Protein sequence: CASSLARQTSGPGGNEQFF.

V and J are TRBV27 and TRBJ2-1; 10 nucleotides align to TRBD2. The V and J ends lost 3 bases and 4 bases, in that order; junction bases with no gene match: 3. CDR1 and CDR2 (germline): MNHEY, SMNVEV (reference sequence). This CDR3 is 15 amino acids long. CDR3 loop: CASSLRTSGYNEQFF. The DNA of the CDR3 is TGTGCCAGCAGTTTGAGGACTAGCGGTTACAATGAGCAGTTCTTC.

The rearrangement uses TRBV27 and TRBJ1-1; D is uncertain. V lost 2 bases and J lost 4, with 8 bases in between. Germline CDR1 reads MNHEY; CDR2 reads SMNVEV (reference sequence). CDR3 length equals 13 residues. CDR3 in amino acids: CASSLTIGTEAFF. DNA of the CDR3: TGTGCCAGCAGTTTAACTATAGGCACTGAAGCTTTCTTT.

The CDR3 coding sequence is TGCAGCGCCCTGGACAGGAGGGAGCAGTACTTC. Encoded protein: CSALDRREQYF. The rearrangement links TRBV29-1 to TRBJ2-7, with 7 bases lining up with TRBD1. CDR1 is SQVTM, CDR2 ANQGSEA, per germline. The CDR3 length is 11 residues. V gave up 7 bases and J gave up 7 bases; unmatched junction bases: 7.

This chain uses TRBV28 with TRBJ1-2; the D gene is possibly TRBD1 (5 bases). Germline V gene data show CDR1 as MDHEN and CDR2 as SYDVKM. Trimming took off 4 bases at V and 2 bases at J, with 14 bases between the two ends. The CDR3 length is 15 residues. The CDR3 DNA sequence: TGTGCCAGCAGTTCCCAGGGTGCACTCAACTATGGCTACACCTTC. This codes for CASSSQGALNYGYTF.

V gene TRBV19 combines with J gene TRBJ1-1; 7 bases line up with TRBD1. The CDR3 contains 12 residues. Trimming removed 4 bases from V and 10 bases from J; junction bases left unmatched: 6. CDR1 is LNHDA and CDR2 is SQIVND in the germline V gene (reference sequence). In DNA, the CDR3 is TGTGCCAGTAGTACCGGAACAGGGGTAGCTTTCTTT. Translation gives CASSTGTGVAFF.

On this clone: This sample also contains other DNA sequences that code for the same CDR3. V usage is TRBV15 and J usage is TRBJ2-3, with TRBD1 as a possible D gene (6 bases). There are 15 residues in the CDR3. Trimming left V 0 bases short and J 1 base short, with 8 bases between. Germline-derived CDR1 and CDR2 are LNHNV and YYDKDF (reference sequence). The CDR3 spells CATSRDRGGTDTQYF. As DNA, the CDR3 is TGTGCCACCAGCAGAGACAGGGGTGGCACAGATACGCAGTATTTT.

This clone was counted only a few times. The CDR3 DNA reads as TGTGCCAGCAGACGACAGACCGACACAGATACGCAGTATTTT. Protein product: CASRRQTDTDTQYF. V is TRBV27 and J is TRBJ2-3; D possibly corresponds to TRBD1 (5 bases). Germline CDR1 and CDR2: MNHEY and SMNVEV (reference sequence). The CDR3 extends over 14 amino acids. V lost 6 bases, J lost 2 bases, and 12 bases lay in between.

This rearrangement joins TRBV7-8 to TRBJ2-3; 9 positions agree with TRBD2. CDR3 length: 15 amino acids. The V gene's germline CDR1 is SGHVS and CDR2 FQNEAQ. V lost 6 bases and J lost 8; bases outside the gene matches: 12. CDR3 bases: TGTGCCAGCAGTTACTGGGCGGGGGGGGGAGGTACGCAGTATTTT. Translated: CASSYWAGGGGTQYF.

In this sample, this clone turned up once. This rearrangement joins TRBV7-9 to TRBJ1-4; perhaps TRBD1 as D (6 bases). Germline CDR1 is SEHNR and CDR2 is FQNEAQ (reference sequence). V was shortened by 3 bases and J by 6 bases, with 14 bases between the two germline ends. This CDR3 region has 15 residues. The CDR3 loop is CASSFITGLDEKLFF. CDR3 bases: TGTGCCAGCAGCTTCATCACAGGGTTAGATGAAAAACTGTTTTTT.

The chain uses TRBV6-1 and TRBJ1-3, with D perhaps TRBD1 (5 bases). Deletions cut 4 bases from V and 4 bases from J, with 17 bases between. From germline, CDR1 is MNHNS and CDR2 SASEGT. This CDR3 is 16 amino acids long. In DNA, the CDR3 is TGTGCCAGCAGTGTAGACACAGGTGTCGCGGGAAACACCATATATTTT. Translating gives CASSVDTGVAGNTIYF.

For this clone: Germline is not matched at one junction end, which may reflect a read error. The CDR3 nucleotides read TGTGCCAGCAGTTACCCCTCAGGGGAGAAATTC. It translates to CASSYPSGEKF. The chain uses TRBV6-6 and TRBJ1-2; possibly TRBD1 for D (6 bases). In germline, CDR1 is MNHNY, CDR2 SVGAGI (reference sequence). The CDR3 length is 11 residues.